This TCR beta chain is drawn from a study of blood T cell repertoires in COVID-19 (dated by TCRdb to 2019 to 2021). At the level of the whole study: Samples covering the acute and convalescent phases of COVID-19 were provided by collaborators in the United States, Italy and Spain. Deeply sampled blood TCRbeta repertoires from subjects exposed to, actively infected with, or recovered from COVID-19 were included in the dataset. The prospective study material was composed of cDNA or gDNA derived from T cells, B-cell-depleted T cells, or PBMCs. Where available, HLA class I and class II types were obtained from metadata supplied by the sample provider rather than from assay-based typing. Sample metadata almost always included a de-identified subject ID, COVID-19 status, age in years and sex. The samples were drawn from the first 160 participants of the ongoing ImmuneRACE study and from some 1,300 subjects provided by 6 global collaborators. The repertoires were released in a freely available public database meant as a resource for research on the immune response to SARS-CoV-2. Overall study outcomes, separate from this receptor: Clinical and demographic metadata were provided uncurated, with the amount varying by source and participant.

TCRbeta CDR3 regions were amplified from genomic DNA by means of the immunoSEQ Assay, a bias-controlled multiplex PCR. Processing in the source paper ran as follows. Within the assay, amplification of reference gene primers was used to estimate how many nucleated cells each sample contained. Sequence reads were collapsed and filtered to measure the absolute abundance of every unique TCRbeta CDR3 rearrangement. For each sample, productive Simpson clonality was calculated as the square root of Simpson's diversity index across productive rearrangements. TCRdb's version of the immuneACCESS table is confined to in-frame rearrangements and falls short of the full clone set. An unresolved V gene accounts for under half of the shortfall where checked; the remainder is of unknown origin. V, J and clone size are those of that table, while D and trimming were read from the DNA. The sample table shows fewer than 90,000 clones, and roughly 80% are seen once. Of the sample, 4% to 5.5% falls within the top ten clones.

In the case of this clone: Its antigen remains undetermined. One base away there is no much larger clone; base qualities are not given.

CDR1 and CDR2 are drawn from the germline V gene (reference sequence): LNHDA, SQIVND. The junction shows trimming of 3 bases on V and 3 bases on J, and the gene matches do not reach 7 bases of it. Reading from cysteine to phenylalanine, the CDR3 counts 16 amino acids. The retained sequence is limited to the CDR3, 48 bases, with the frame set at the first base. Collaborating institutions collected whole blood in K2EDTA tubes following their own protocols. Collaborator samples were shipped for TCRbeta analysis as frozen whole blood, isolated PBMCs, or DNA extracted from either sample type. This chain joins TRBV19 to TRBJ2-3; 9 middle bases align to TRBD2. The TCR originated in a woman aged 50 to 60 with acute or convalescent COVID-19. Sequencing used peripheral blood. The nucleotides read TGTGCCAGTAGTATCCGGGCTAGCGGGGCTACAGATACGCAGTATTTT. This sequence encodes CASSIRASGATDTQYF.